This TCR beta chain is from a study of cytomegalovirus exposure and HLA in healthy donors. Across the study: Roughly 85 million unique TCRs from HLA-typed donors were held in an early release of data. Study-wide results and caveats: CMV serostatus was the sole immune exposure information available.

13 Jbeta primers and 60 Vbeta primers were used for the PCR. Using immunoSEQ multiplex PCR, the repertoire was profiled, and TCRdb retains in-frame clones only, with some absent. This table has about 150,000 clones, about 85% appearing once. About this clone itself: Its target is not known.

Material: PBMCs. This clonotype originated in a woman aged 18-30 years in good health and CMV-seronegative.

The CDR3 here is CASSQWGSGRDTEAFF. CDR3 DNA sequence: TGTGCCAGCTCACAGTGGGGCTCCGGGAGGGACACTGAAGCTTTCTTT. The chain links TRBV18 to TRBJ1-1, with a tentative D call TRBD1 (5 bases). V lost 4 bases and J 3 bases, leaving 18 bases between the germline ends. Germline CDR1 and CDR2: KGHSH and LQKENI. The CDR3 has 16 amino acids.